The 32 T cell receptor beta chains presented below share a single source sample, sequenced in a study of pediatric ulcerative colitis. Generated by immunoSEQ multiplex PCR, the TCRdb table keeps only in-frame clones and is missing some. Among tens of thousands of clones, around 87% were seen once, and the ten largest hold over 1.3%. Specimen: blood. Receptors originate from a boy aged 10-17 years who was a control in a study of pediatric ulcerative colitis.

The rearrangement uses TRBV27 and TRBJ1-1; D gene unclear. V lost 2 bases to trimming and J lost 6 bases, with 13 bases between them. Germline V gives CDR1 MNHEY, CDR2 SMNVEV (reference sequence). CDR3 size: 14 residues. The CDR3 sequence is CASSLKRGFAEAFF. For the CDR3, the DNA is TGTGCCAGCAGTTTAAAGCGAGGGTTCGCTGAAGCTTTCTTT.

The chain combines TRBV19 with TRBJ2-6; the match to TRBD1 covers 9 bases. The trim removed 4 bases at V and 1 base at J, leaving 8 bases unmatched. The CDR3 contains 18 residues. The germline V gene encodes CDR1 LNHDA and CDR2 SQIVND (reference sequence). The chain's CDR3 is CASSKRDRASSGANVLTF. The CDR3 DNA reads TGTGCCAGTAGTAAAAGGGACAGGGCCTCTTCTGGGGCCAACGTCCTGACTTTC.

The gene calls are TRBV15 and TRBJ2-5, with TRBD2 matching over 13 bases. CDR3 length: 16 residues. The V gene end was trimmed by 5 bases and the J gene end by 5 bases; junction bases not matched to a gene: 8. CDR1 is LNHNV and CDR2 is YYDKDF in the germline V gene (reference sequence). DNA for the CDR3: TGTGCCACCAGCCCCCGGACTAGCGGGAGTTACGAGACCCAGTACTTC. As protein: CATSPRTSGSYETQYF.

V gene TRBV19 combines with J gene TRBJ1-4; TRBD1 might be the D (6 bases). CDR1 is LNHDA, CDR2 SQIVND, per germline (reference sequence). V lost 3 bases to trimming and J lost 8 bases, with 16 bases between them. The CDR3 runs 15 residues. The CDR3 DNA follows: TGTGCCAGTAGTATCATACAGGGTGCCGGGGAAAAACTGTTTTTT. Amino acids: CASSIIQGAGEKLFF.

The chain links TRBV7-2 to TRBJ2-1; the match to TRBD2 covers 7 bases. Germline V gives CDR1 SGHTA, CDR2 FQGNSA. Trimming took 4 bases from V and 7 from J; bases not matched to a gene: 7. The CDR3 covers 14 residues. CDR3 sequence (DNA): TGTGCCAGCAGCTCATCTCGGGGGGTGAATGAGCAGTTCTTC. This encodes CASSSSRGVNEQFF.

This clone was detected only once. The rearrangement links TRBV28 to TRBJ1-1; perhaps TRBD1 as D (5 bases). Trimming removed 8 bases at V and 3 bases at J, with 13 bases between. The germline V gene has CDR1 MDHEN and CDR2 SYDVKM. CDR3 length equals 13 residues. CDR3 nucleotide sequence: TGTGCCAGCCGGGGCAGGGCTTACACTGAAGCTTTCTTT. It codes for CASRGRAYTEAFF.

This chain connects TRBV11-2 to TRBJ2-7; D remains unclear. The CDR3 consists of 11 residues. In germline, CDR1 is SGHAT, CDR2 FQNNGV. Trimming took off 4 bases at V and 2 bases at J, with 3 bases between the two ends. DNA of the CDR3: TGTGCCAGCAGCTGGACCTACGAGCAGTACTTC. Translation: CASSWTYEQYF.

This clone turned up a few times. The CDR3 region is CASSFTGDLNTEAFF. DNA of the CDR3: TGTGCCAGCAGTTTCACAGGGGATCTGAACACTGAAGCTTTCTTT. This sequence joins TRBV28 and TRBJ1-1, with TRBD1 matching over 7 bases. The CDR3 is 15 residues long. From germline, CDR1 is MDHEN and CDR2 SYDVKM. V shed 3 bases and J 0 bases; nucleotides not matched to a gene: 4.

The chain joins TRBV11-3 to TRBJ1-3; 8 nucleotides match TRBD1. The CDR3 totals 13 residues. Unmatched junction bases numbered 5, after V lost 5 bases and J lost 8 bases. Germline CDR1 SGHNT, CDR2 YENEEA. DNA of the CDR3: TGTGCCAGCAGCGCTCAGGGGGCGGACACCATATATTTT. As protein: CASSAQGADTIYF.

DNA of the CDR3: TGTGCCAGCAGCTTGACTAGCGGGACGAGTTACGAGCAGTACTTC. Residues: CASSLTSGTSYEQYF. The rearrangement uses TRBV5-6 and TRBJ2-7, with 10 bases matching TRBD2. V shed 1 base and J 4 bases; nucleotides not matched to a gene: 5. This CDR3 comprises 15 residues. The germline gives CDR1 SGHDT, CDR2 YYEEEE.

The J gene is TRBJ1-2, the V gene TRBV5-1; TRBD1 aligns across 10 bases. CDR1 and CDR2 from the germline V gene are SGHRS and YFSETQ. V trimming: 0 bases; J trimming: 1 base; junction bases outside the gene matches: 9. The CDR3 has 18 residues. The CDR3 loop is CASSLAVPGQGSNYGYTF. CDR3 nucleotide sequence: TGCGCCAGCAGCTTGGCCGTCCCGGGACAGGGGAGTAACTATGGCTACACCTTC.

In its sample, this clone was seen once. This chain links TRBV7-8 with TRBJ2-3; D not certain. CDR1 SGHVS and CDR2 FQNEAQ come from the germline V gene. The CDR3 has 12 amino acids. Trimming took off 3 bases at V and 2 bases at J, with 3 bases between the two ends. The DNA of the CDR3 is TGTGCCAGCAGCTTCATCACAGATACGCAGTATTTT. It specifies CASSFITDTQYF.

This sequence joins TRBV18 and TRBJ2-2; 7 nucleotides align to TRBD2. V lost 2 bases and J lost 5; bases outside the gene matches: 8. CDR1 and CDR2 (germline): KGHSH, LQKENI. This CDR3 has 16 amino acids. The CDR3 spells CASSPVLAELTGELFF. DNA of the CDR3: TGTGCCAGCTCACCAGTTCTAGCGGAACTTACCGGGGAGCTGTTTTTT.

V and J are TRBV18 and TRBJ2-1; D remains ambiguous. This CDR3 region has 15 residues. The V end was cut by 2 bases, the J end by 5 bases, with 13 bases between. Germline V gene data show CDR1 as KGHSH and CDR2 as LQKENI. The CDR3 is CASSPVLFGDNEQFF. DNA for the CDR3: TGTGCCAGCTCACCAGTGTTGTTTGGCGACAATGAGCAGTTCTTC.

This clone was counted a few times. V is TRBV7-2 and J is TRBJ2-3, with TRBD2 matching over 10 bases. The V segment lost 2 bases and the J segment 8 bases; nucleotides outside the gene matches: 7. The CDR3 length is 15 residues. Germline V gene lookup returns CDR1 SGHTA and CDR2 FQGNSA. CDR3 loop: CASSLLAGGQSTQYF. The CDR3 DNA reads TGTGCCAGCAGCTTATTAGCGGGAGGTCAAAGTACGCAGTATTTT.

The CDR3 region has the DNA TGTGCCAGCTCACCATCGCGTAGGACTAGCGGTAACAATGAGCAGTTCTTC. This translates into CASSPSRRTSGNNEQFF. The genes are TRBV18 and TRBJ2-1, with 10 bases that match TRBD2. The trim removed 2 bases at V and 5 bases at J, leaving 9 bases unmatched. The CDR3 consists of 17 residues. Looked up from germline, CDR1 is KGHSH and CDR2 is LQKENI.

CDR3 sequence reads: CASSQSVGAYNEQFF. In DNA, the CDR3 is TGCGCCAGCAGCCAATCAGTGGGCGCCTACAATGAGCAGTTCTTC. The genes are TRBV4-1 and TRBJ2-1, with no clear D. V gave up 2 bases and J gave up 2 bases, with 10 bases separating them. Germline CDR1 reads MGHRA; CDR2 reads YSYEKL. The CDR3 consists of 15 residues.

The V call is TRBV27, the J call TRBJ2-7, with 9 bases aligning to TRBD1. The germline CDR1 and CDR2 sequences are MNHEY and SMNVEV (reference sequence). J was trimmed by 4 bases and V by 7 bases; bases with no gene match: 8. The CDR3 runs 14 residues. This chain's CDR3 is CASKMAGQGYEQYF. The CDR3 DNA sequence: TGTGCCAGCAAAATGGCGGGACAGGGTTACGAGCAGTACTTC.

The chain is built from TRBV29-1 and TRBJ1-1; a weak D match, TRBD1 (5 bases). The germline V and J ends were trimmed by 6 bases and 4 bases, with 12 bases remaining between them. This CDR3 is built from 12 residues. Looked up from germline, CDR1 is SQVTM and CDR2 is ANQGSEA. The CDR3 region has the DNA TGCAGCGTCCCGGGGGATGGCACTGAAGCTTTCTTT. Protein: CSVPGDGTEAFF.

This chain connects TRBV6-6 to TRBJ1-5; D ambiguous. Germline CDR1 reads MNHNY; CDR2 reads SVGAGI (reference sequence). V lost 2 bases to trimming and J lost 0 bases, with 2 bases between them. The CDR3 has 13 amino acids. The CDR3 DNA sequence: TGTGCCAGCAGTTACGGTAGCAATCAGCCCCAGCATTTT. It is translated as CASSYGSNQPQHF.

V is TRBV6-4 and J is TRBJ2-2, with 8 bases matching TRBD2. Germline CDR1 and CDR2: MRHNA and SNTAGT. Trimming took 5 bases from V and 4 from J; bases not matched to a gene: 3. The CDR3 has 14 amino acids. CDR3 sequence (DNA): TGTGCCAGCAGTTCGGGGGGGACCACCGGGGAGCTGTTTTTT. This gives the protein CASSSGGTTGELFF.

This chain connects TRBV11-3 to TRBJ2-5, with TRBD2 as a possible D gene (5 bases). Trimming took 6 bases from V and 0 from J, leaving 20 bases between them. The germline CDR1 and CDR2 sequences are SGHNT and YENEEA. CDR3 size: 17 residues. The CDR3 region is CASSRIWQTEDQETQYF. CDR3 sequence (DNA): TGTGCCAGCAGTCGAATTTGGCAGACGGAGGACCAAGAGACCCAGTACTTC.

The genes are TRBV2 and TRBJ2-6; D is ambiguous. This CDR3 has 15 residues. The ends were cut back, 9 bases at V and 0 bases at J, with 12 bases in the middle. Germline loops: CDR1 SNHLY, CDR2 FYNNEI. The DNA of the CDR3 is TGTGCCAGAGGACGAGCAAGCTCTGGGGCCAACGTCCTGACTTTC. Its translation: CARGRASSGANVLTF. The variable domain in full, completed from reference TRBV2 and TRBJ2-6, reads EPEVTQTPSHQVTQMGQEVILRCVPISNHLYFYWYRQILGQKVEFLVSFYNNEISEKSEIFDDQFSVERPDGSNFTLKIRSTKLEDSAMYFCARGRASSGANVLTFGAGSRLTVL.

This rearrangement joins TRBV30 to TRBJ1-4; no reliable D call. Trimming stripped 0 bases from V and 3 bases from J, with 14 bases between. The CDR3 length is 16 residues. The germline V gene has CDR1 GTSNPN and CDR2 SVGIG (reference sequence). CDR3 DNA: TGTGCCTGGAGTGTAGCTAAAATTGTAGCTAATGAAAAACTGTTTTTT. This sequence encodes CAWSVAKIVANEKLFF.

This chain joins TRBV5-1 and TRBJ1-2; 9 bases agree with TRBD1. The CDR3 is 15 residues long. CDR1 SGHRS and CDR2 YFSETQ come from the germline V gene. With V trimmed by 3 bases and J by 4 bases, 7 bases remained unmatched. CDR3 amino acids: CASSSTGTGSYGYTF. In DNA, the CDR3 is TGCGCCAGCAGCTCCACCGGGACAGGGTCCTATGGCTACACCTTC.

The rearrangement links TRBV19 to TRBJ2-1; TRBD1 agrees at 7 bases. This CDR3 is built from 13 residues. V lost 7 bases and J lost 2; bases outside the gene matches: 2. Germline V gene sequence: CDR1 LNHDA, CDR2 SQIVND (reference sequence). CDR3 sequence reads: CASTQGAYNEQFF. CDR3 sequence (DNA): TGTGCCAGTACTCAGGGGGCCTACAATGAGCAGTTCTTC.

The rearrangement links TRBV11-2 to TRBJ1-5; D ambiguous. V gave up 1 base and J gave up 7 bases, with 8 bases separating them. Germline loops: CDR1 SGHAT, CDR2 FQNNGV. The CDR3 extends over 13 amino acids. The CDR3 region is CASSLGGGQPQHF. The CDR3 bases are TGTGCCAGCAGCTTAGGAGGCGGACAGCCCCAGCATTTT.

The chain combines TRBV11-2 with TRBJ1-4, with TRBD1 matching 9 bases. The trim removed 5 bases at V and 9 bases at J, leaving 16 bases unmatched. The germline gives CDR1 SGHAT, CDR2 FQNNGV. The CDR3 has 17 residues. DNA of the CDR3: TGTGCCAGCAGCCCCCTCCTGGACAGGGGTCAAATGAAAAAACTGTTTTTT. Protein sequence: CASSPLLDRGQMKKLFF.

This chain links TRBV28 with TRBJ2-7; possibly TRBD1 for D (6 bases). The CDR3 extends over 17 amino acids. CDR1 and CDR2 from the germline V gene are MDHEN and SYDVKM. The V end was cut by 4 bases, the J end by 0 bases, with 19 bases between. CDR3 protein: CASSSTSADRSSYEQYF. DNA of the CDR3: TGTGCCAGCAGTTCCACTTCCGCCGACAGGAGCTCCTACGAGCAGTACTTC.

Written as DNA, the CDR3 is TGTGCCACCAGCAGAGATTTACAGAGCACAGATACGCAGTATTTT. Translation: CATSRDLQSTDTQYF. J is TRBJ2-3 and V is TRBV15; D unclear. Trimming left V 0 bases short and J 0 bases short, with 7 bases between. Germline V gene data show CDR1 as LNHNV and CDR2 as YYDKDF (reference sequence). The CDR3 runs 15 residues.

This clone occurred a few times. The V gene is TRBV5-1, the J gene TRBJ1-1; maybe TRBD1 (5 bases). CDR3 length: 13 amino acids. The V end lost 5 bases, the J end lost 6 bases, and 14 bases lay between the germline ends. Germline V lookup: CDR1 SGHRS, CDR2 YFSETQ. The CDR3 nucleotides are TGCGCCAGCAGTCAGGGAGGTTTCCCTGAAGCTTTCTTT. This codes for CASSQGGFPEAFF.

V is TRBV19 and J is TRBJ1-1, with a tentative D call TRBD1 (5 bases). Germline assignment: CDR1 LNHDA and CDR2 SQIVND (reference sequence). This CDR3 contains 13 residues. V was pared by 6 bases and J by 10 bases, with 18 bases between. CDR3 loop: CASRWDSRSGAFF. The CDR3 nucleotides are TGTGCCAGTAGATGGGACTCCCGATCAGGAGCTTTCTTT.